This T cell receptor (beta chain) was sequenced for a study of blood T cell repertoires in COVID-19. In the study overall: From the United States, Italy and Spain came samples of acute and convalescent COVID-19. From T cells, B-cell-depleted T cells, or PBMCs came the material, which was cDNA or gDNA.

The CDR3 has 11 residues. V lost 6 bases to trimming and J lost 8 bases, with 10 bases between them. Germline CDR1 and CDR2: MDHEN and SYDVKM. Study processing details: Amplification from reference gene primers served as the basis for estimated nucleated cell counts. Repertoires were generated with immunoSEQ multiplex PCR, while TCRdb's copy carries only in-frame clones and drops some. The DNA was the basis for D and trimming; V, J and clone size are from that table. This repertoire shows about 190,000 clones, roughly four fifths found once; its top ten account for around 6.5%. The chain uses TRBV28 and TRBJ1-1; D gene ambiguous. The sequence derives from a woman aged 40 to 50 with acute or convalescent COVID-19. The specimen sequenced was peripheral blood. The CDR3 loop reads CASRVYSEAFF. The CDR3, as DNA: TGTGCCAGCAGGGTATACTCCGAAGCTTTCTTT.